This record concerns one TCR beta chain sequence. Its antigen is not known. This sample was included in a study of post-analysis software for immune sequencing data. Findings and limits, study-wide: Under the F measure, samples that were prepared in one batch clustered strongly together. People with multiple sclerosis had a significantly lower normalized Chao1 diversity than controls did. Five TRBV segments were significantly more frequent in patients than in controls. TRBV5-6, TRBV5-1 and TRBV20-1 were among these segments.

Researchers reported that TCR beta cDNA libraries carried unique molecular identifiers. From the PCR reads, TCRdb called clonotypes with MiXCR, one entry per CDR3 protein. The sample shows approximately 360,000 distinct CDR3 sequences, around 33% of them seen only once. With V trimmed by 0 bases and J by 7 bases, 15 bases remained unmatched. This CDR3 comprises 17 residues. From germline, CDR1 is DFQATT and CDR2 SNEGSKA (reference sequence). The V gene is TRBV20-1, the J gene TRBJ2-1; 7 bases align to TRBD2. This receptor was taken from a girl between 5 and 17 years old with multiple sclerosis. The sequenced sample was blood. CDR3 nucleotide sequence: TGCAGTGCTAGAGATAGTCTAGCGGACACCTCTCGGAATGAGCAGTTCTTC. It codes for CSARDSLADTSRNEQFF.